Following are 11 T cell receptor beta chains from one sample sequenced in a study of blood T cell repertoires in COVID-19. The protocol was immunoSEQ multiplex PCR, while the TCRdb copy is restricted to in-frame clones and leaves out a portion. The sample yields under 250,000 clones, about 85% seen once. The source material was peripheral blood. Every receptor here comes from an elderly woman with acute or convalescent COVID-19.

DNA for the CDR3: TGTGCCAGTAGTACACAGACGATAGGAACCCTCCACTTT. Its protein is CASSTQTIGTLHF. The J gene is TRBJ1-6, the V gene TRBV19; D remains unclear. There are 13 residues in the CDR3. Germline V gene lookup returns CDR1 LNHDA and CDR2 SQIVND (reference sequence). V was pared by 4 bases and J by 14 bases, with 15 bases between. The variable domain in full, with the rest retrieved from reference TRBV19 and TRBJ1-6, is DGGITQSPKYLFRKEGQNVTLSCEQNLNHDAMYWYRQDPGQGLRLIYYSQIVNDFQKGDIAEGYSVSREKKESFPLTVTSAQKNPTAFYLCASSTQTIGTLHFGNGTRLTVT.

This sequence joins TRBV3-1 (or the pseudogene TRBV3-2) and TRBJ2-3, with 9 bases fitting TRBD2. Germline loops: CDR1 LGHDT, CDR2 YNNKEL (reference sequence). CDR3 length equals 16 residues. Unmatched junction bases numbered 5, after V lost 1 base and J lost 3 bases. The CDR3 nucleotides are TGTGCCAGCAGCCAAGGGGGGCTAGCGGGAACAGATACGCAGTATTTT. It translates to CASSQGGLAGTDTQYF.

This clone was observed a single time. V usage is TRBV19 and J usage is TRBJ2-1, with 8 bases identical to TRBD1. Germline V gives CDR1 LNHDA, CDR2 SQIVND (reference sequence). V shed 5 bases and J 3 bases; nucleotides not matched to a gene: 6. The CDR3 is 15 residues long. The CDR3 region is CASSSQGAYYNEQFF. The CDR3, as DNA: TGTGCCAGTAGTTCTCAGGGGGCCTACTACAATGAGCAGTTCTTC.

The gene calls are TRBV7-9 and TRBJ1-6; D is unresolved. CDR1 and CDR2 from the germline V gene are SEHNR and FQNEAQ (reference sequence). The length of the CDR3 is 14 residues. The germline V and J ends were trimmed by 4 bases and 9 bases, with 13 bases remaining between them. For the CDR3, the DNA is TGTGCCAGCAGCTCTCCTCCGGGGATTTCACCCCTCCACTTT. Its protein product is CASSSPPGISPLHF.

The chain uses TRBV7-8 and TRBJ1-2; 10 bases are shared with TRBD1. The CDR3 has 16 amino acids. Germline V gives CDR1 SGHVS, CDR2 FQNEAQ. Germline trimming cut 5 bases from V and 1 base from J; bases unmatched to any gene: 7. DNA of the CDR3: TGTGCCAGCAGCCCCCAGGGGACAGGGGTTAACTATGGCTACACCTTC. Translating gives CASSPQGTGVNYGYTF.

J is TRBJ2-7 and V is TRBV5-8; TRBD2 matches at 8 bases. The CDR3 contains 14 residues. V lost 2 bases and J lost 2; bases outside the gene matches: 3. Germline CDR1 is SGHTS and CDR2 is YDEGEE. The CDR3 DNA reads TGTGCCAGCAGCTTTCGACTAGCGACCTACGAGCAGTACTTC. This translates into CASSFRLATYEQYF.

The rearrangement uses TRBV5-1 and TRBJ1-6; a weak D match, TRBD1 (6 bases). Germline CDR1 SGHRS, CDR2 YFSETQ. This CDR3 comprises 16 residues. Trimming removed 1 base at V and 7 bases at J, with 15 bases between. The CDR3 nucleotides read TGCGCCAGCAGCTTGTCCCCCGACAGGTCCAATTCACCCCTCCACTTT. This codes for CASSLSPDRSNSPLHF.

Only one count was recorded for this clone. The genes are TRBV29-1 and TRBJ2-2; TRBD2 agrees at 12 bases. Germline V gene data show CDR1 as SQVTM and CDR2 as ANQGSEA. CDR3 length equals 13 residues. The J segment lost 8 bases and the V segment lost 6 bases, leaving 4 bases of the junction unmatched. CDR3 in DNA: TGCAGCGTCCGGACTAGCGGGATTGGGGAGCTGTTTTTT. Translating gives CSVRTSGIGELFF.

This sequence joins TRBV28 and TRBJ1-2; 8 bases are a match to TRBD1. Losses at the gene ends were 3 bases for V and 2 bases for J; bases not matched to a gene: 5. In germline, CDR1 is MDHEN, CDR2 SYDVKM. This CDR3 has 15 amino acids. CDR3 residues: CASSFEDRDNYGYTF. CDR3 DNA sequence: TGTGCCAGCAGTTTTGAGGACAGGGACAACTATGGCTACACCTTC.

V is TRBV5-4 and J is TRBJ1-4; tentatively, D is TRBD1 (5 bases). Trimming pared 0 bases from V and 5 bases from J, leaving 17 bases between. This CDR3 has 17 amino acids. The germline CDR1 and CDR2 sequences are SGHNT and YYREEE (reference sequence). CDR3 sequence: CASSLGRDSRANEKLFF. CDR3 nucleotides: TGTGCCAGCAGCTTGGGTAGGGACTCCAGGGCCAATGAAAAACTGTTTTTT.

V usage is TRBV19 and J usage is TRBJ1-5, with 7 bases that match TRBD1. CDR1 and CDR2 (germline): LNHDA, SQIVND (reference sequence). The length of the CDR3 is 15 residues. V was pared by 4 bases and J by 0 bases, with 3 bases of the junction left unmatched. Here the CDR3 DNA reads TGTGCCAGTAGTACGACAGGGAATAGCAATCAGCCCCAGCATTTT. Translating gives CASSTTGNSNQPQHF.